This T cell receptor beta chain was captured in a study of blood T cell repertoires in COVID-19. As for the study in general: From the United States, Italy and Spain came samples of acute and convalescent COVID-19. T cells, B-cell-depleted T cells, or PBMCs supplied cDNA or gDNA.

Original methodology: Reference gene primer amplification gave nucleated cell count estimates. Sequencing used immunoSEQ multiplex PCR; TCRdb keeps in-frame clones, though not all of them. From that table come the V and J calls and clone size; the DNA was used to work out D and trimming. This sample has about 100,000 clones, with approximately 80% found just once. Deletions cut 4 bases from V and 6 bases from J, with 19 bases between. The CDR3 totals 15 residues. Germline lookup yields CDR1 SGHDT and CDR2 YYEEEE. This TCR derives from a woman aged 70 to 79 with acute or convalescent COVID-19. The specimen sequenced was peripheral blood. The gene calls are TRBV5-6 and TRBJ1-2; TRBD1 might be the D (6 bases). The CDR3 region is CASSLRAGGLDGYTF. The CDR3, as DNA: TGTGCCAGCAGCCTTAGGGCGGGGGGCCTCGATGGCTACACCTTC. Complete variable domain (other parts from reference TRBV5-6 and TRBJ1-2): DAGVTQSPTHLIKTRGQQVTLRCSPKSGHDTVSWYQQALGQGPQFIFQYYEEEERQRGNFPDRFSGHQFPNYSSELNVNALLLGDSALYLCASSLRAGGLDGYTFGSGTRLTVV.